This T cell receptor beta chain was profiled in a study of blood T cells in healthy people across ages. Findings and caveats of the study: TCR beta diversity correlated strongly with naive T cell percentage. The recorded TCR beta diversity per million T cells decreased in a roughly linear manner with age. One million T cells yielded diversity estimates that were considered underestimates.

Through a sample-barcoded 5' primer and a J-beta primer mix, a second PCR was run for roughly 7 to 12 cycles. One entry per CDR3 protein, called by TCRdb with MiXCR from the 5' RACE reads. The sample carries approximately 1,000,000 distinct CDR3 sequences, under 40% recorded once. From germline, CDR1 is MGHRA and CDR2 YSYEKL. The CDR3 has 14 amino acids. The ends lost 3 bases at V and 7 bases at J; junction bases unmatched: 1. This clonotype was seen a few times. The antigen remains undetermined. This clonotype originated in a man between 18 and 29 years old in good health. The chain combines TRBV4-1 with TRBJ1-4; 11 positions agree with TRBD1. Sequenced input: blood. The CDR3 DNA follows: TGCGCCAGCAGCCAGGGGACAGGGGGTGAAAAACTGTTTTTT. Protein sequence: CASSQGTGGEKLFF.